This T cell receptor beta chain was recovered during a study of T cell repertoires in cytomegalovirus infection. Looking at the study overall: HLA-B-restricted CMV epitopes that are well studied, plus recently identified HLA-C-restricted ones, were used by the study. CMV infection together with matching HLA type was indicated by public TCR beta signatures. Study conclusions and caveats: There were carriers of CMV plus the relevant HLA, and cumulative public TCR beta family frequency identified them.

Germline CDR1 is MNHEY and CDR2 is SMNVEV (reference sequence). This CDR3 is 17 amino acids long. J lost 5 bases, V lost 2 bases, and 9 bases had no gene match. In TCRdb, the reads were re-called with MiXCR into one record per CDR3 protein. The sample includes 700,000 to 850,000 distinct CDR3 sequences, approximately 29% seen only once; the top ten take over 10%. Remarks on this clonotype: Its antigen is currently unknown.

This sequence was found in a human donor in good health (CMV status not recorded). Some clones in this sample may be carry-over from other donors' samples. The specimen comprised cultured CD8+ T cells from PBMCs, sampled from culture after CMV antigen stimulation. The chain has TRBV27 and TRBJ2-5, with 12 bases matching TRBD2. Written as DNA, the CDR3 is TGTGCCAGCAGTTTACTAGCGGGGGGGAAAACCGTCGAGACCCAGTACTTC. It codes for CASSLLAGGKTVETQYF.